This T cell receptor beta chain was profiled in a study of blood T cell repertoires in COVID-19. For the study at large: Italy, Spain and the United States were the sources of the convalescent and acute COVID-19 samples. Sources were T cells, B-cell-depleted T cells, or PBMCs; the material itself was cDNA or gDNA.

Authors' analysis steps: Amplification of reference gene primers was used by the study to estimate nucleated cell counts. The repertoire was sequenced with immunoSEQ multiplex PCR; TCRdb's copy has only in-frame clones and lacks some. V, J and clone size are those of that table, while D and trimming were read from the DNA. The sample includes 350,000 or so clones, 90% of them seen just once. The CDR3 loop spans 15 amino acids. V shed 3 bases, J shed 5 bases, and the junction held 9 bases outside the gene matches. CDR1 is MDHEN and CDR2 is SYDVKM in the germline V gene. This sequence originates from a man aged 18 to 29 with active or convalescent COVID-19. The sequenced sample consisted of peripheral blood. V and J are TRBV28 and TRBJ2-5, with 7 bases aligning to TRBD1. CDR3 sequence (DNA): TGTGCCAGCAGTTTTCGCACAGGGGTAGGGGAGACCCAGTACTTC. It is translated as CASSFRTGVGETQYF.